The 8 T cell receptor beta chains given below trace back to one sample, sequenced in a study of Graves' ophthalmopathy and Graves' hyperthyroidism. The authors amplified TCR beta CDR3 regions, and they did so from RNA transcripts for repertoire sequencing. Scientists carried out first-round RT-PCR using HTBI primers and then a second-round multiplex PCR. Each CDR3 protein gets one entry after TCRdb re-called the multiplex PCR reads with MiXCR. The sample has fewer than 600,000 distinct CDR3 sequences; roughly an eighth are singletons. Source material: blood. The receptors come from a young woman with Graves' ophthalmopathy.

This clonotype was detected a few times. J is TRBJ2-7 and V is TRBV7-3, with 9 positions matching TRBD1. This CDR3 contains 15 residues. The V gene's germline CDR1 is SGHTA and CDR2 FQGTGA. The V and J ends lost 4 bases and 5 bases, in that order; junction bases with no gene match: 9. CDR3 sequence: CASSSTGGSMDEQYF. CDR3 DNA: TGTGCCAGCAGCTCGACAGGGGGTTCGATGGACGAGCAGTACTTC.

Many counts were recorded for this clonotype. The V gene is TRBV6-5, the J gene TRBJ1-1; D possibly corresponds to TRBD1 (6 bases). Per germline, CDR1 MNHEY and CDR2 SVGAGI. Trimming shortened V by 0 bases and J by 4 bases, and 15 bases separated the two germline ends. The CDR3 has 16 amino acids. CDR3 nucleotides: TGTGCCAGCAGTTACTCGATAGGCTCAGGGGCCACTGAAGCTTTCTTT. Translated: CASSYSIGSGATEAFF.

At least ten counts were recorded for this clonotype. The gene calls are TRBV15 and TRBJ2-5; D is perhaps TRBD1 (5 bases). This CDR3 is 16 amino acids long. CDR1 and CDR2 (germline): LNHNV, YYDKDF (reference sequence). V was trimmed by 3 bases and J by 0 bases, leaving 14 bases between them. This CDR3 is CATSSLIGANQETQYF. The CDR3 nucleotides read TGTGCCACCAGCAGCCTAATTGGGGCGAACCAAGAGACCCAGTACTTC.

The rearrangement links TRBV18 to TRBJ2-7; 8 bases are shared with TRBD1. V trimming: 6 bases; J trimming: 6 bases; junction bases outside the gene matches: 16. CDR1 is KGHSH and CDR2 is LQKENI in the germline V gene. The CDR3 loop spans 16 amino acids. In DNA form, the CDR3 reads TGTGCCAGCTCCCCAGAGGTATTGACAGGGGTCTCCGAGCAGTACTTC. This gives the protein CASSPEVLTGVSEQYF.

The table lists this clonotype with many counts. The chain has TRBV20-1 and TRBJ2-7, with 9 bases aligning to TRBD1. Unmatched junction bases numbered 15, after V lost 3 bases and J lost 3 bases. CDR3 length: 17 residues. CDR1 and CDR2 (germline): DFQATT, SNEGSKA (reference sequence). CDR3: CSASSSDRGKFSYEQYF. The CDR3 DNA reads TGCAGTGCTAGCTCCTCGGACAGGGGAAAATTTAGCTACGAGCAGTACTTC.

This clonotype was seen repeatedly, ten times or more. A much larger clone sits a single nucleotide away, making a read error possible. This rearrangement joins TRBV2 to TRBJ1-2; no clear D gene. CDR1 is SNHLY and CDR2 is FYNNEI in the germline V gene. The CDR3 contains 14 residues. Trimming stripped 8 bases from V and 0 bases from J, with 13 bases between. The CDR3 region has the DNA TGTGCCAGCGGCGGACTTCAGGCTAACTATGGCTACACCTTC. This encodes CASGGLQANYGYTF.

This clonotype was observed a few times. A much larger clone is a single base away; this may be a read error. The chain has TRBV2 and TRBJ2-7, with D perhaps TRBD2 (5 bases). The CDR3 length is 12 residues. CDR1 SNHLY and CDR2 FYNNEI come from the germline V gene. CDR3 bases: TGTACCAGCCTCGGAGGAGTGCTAGAGCAGTACTTC. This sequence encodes CTSLGGVLEQYF. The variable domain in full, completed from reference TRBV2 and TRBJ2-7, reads EPEVTQTPSHQVTQMGQEVILRCVPISNHLYFYWYRQILGQKVEFLVSFYNNEISEKSEIFDDQFSVERPDGSNFTLKIRSTKLEDSAMYFCTSLGGVLEQYFGPGTRLTVT.

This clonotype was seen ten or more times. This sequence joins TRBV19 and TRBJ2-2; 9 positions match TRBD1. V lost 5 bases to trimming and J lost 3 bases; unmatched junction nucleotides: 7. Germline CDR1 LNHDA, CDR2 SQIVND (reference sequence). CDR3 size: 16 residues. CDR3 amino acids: CASSLRTGADTGELFF. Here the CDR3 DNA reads TGTGCCAGTAGTTTGAGGACAGGGGCGGACACCGGGGAGCTGTTTTTT.